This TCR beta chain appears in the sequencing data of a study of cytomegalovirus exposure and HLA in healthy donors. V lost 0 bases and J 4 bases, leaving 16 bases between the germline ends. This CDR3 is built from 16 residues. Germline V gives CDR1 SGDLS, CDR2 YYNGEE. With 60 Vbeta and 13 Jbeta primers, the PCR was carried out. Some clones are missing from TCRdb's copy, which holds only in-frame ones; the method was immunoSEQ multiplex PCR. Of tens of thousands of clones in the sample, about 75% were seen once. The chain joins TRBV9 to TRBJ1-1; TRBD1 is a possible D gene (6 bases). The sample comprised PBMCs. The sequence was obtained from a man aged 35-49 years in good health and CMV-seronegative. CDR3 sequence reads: CASSVGGGGATTEAFF. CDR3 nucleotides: TGTGCCAGCAGCGTAGGAGGCGGGGGGGCAACCACTGAAGCTTTCTTT.